Detailed here is one T cell receptor (beta chain). Its antigen is not identified. Germline and genes here are mouse. The observed sequence ends 1 residue before the CDR3 terminus, with the missing tail filled in from the germline J gene. This record belongs to a study of tissue T cells after allogeneic stem cell transplantation. Study-wide points: Tissue-detected TCR repertoire was only partly captured by blood and spleen T cells. Shared clones across patients were few; motif clustering revealed tissue-specific shared signatures.

Germline V gene lookup returns CDR1 SGHSN and CDR2 HYEKVE. Between the trimmed V and J ends, which lost 0 bases and 0 bases, there was a span of 9 bases. This CDR3 comprises 15 residues. Time point indicated: mouse harvest day 7 after allogeneic transplant. The graft held 10^6 splenic CD5+ T cells and 10^7 T-cell-depleted bone marrow cells. Profiling relied on immunoSEQ multiplex PCR, and the TCRdb table lists in-frame clones only, not all of them. Found here are thousands of clones, 50% of them singletons; the top ten hold more than 10%. The chain has TRBV12-1 and TRBJ2-3; possibly TRBD1 or TRBD2 for D (5 bases each). This clonotype originated in a female BALB/c mouse given C57BL/6 T cells with graft-versus-host disease after an allogeneic hematopoietic cell transplant. Sequenced material: lymph node tissue. The CDR3 DNA, read in part, is TGTGCCAGCTCTCTCTGGGGCTCTAGTGCAGAAACGCTGTAT. This codes for CASSLWGSSAETLY. In full, the CDR3 reads CASSLWGSSAETLYF. The full variable domain, rest sourced from reference TRBV12-1 and TRBJ2-3, is DSGVVQSPRHIIKEKGGRSVLTCIPISGHSNVVWYQQTLGKELKFLIQHYEKVERDKGFLPSRFSVQQFDDYHSEMNMSALELEDSAMYFCASSLWGSSAETLYFGSGTRLTVL.